Described below is a single T cell receptor (beta chain) sequence and its context. This sample is drawn from a study of regulatory T cells. Primers: 52 TRBV forward and 13 TRBJ reverse. Some clones are missing from TCRdb's copy, which holds only in-frame ones; the method was immunoSEQ multiplex PCR. The sample holds 10,000 or so clones, 84% seen once. Input material: CD8+ T cells sorted from blood. The receptor's source is a young adult with CD3G deficiency.

DNA of the CDR3: TGTGCCAGCAGCTCGCGGACTAGACAGCAAGAGACCCAGTACTTC. It encodes CASSSRTRQQETQYF. V is TRBV13 and J is TRBJ2-5; 7 nucleotides align to TRBD2. CDR1 and CDR2 from the germline V gene are PRHDT and FYEKMQ (reference sequence). J was trimmed by 2 bases and V by 4 bases; bases with no gene match: 7. CDR3 length: 15 amino acids.